The clone carrying this T cell receptor (beta chain) was counted a single time. With V trimmed by 3 bases and J by 3 bases, 1 base remained unmatched. CDR3 length: 15 amino acids. Germline CDR1 SGDLS, CDR2 YYNGEE. The sample originates from a study of blood T cell repertoires in COVID-19. About the research overall: Samples representing acute and convalescent COVID-19 were sourced from the United States, Italy and Spain. The analysed material was cDNA or gDNA that came from T cells, B-cell-depleted T cells, or PBMCs.

As originally analysed: Quantification of nucleated cells was approximated via reference gene primer amplification. Libraries were prepared by immunoSEQ multiplex PCR; TCRdb keeps only in-frame clonotypes and omits some of them. V and J calls and clone size are given by that table; D and trimming were obtained from the DNA. Seen here are fewer than 120,000 clones, over 65% observed once, and the top ten hold approximately 3.9%. This TCR was recovered from a woman of 80 years or more with acute or convalescent COVID-19. V gene TRBV9 combines with J gene TRBJ2-1; 12 positions agree with TRBD2. The sequenced material came from peripheral blood. Written as DNA, the CDR3 is TGTGCCAGCAGCGAGGGACTAGCGGGCTACAATGAGCAGTTCTTC. Its protein product is CASSEGLAGYNEQFF.